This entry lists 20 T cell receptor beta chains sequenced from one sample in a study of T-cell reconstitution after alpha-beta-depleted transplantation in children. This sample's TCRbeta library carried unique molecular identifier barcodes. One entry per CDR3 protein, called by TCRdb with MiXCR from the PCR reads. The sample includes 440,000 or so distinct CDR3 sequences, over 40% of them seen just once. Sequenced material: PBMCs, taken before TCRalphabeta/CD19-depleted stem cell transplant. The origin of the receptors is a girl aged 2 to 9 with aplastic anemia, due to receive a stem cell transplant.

This CDR3 reads CAISEKEGPKPLNTEAFF. CDR3 in DNA: TGTGCCATCAGTGAAAAGGAGGGACCCAAACCCCTGAACACTGAAGCTTTCTTT. The chain employs TRBV10-3 and TRBJ1-1, with D possibly being TRBD1 (5 bases). V was shortened by 3 bases and J by 0 bases, with 20 bases between the two germline ends. Germline V gene lookup returns CDR1 ENHRY and CDR2 SYGVKD. The CDR3 consists of 18 residues.

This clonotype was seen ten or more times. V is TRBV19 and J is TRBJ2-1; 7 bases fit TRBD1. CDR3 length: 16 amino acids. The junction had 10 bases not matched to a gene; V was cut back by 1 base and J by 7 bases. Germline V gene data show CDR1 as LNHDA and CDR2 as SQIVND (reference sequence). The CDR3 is CASSIGAGGSTNEQFF. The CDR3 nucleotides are TGTGCCAGTAGTATAGGGGCAGGGGGTTCGACGAATGAGCAGTTCTTC.

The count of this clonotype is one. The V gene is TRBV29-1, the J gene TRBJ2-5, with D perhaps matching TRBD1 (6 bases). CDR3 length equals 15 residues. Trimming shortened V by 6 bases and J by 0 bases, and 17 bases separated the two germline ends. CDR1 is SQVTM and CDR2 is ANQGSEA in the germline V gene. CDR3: CSVRGIRTYQETQYF. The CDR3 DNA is TGCAGCGTGAGGGGGATCCGGACGTACCAAGAGACCCAGTACTTC.

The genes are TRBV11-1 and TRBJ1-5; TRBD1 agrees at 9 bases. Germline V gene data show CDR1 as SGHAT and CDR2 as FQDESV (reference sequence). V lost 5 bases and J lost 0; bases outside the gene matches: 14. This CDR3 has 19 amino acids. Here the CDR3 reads CASSPGTGRNYLSNQPQHF. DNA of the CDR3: TGTGCCAGCAGCCCTGGGACAGGGAGGAATTACCTTAGCAATCAGCCCCAGCATTTT.

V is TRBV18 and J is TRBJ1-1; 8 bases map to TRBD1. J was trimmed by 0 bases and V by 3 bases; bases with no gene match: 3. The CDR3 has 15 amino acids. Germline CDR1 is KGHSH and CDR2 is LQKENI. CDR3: CASSPGQEMNTEAFF. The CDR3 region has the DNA TGTGCCAGCTCACCGGGACAGGAGATGAACACTGAAGCTTTCTTT.

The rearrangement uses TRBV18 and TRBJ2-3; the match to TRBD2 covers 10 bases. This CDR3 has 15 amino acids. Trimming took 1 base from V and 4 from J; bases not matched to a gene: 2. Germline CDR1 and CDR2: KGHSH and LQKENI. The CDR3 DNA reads TGTGCCAGCTCACCACAGCGGGAGGGATCAGATACGCAGTATTTT. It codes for CASSPQREGSDTQYF.

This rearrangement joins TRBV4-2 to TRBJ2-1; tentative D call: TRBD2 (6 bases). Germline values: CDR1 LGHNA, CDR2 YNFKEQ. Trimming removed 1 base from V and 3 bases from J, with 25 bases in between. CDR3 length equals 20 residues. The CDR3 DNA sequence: TGTGCCAGCAGCCAAGCTCCGGGAGAAGTGGCGTACCGTAACTACAATGAGCAGTTCTTC. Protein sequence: CASSQAPGEVAYRNYNEQFF.

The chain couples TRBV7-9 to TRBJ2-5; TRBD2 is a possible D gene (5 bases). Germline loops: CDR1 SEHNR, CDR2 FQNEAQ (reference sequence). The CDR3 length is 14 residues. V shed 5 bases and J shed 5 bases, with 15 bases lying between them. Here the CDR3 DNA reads TGTGCCAGCAGCCTCTCGGGGAAGAGGGAGACCCAGTACTTC. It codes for CASSLSGKRETQYF.

CDR3 DNA: TGCGCCAGCAGCTTGTTTCGGGGGGAAGAGACCCAGTACTTC. Translation: CASSLFRGEETQYF. This sequence joins TRBV5-1 and TRBJ2-5, with 7 bases aligning to TRBD2. This CDR3 is 14 amino acids long. The germline gives CDR1 SGHRS, CDR2 YFSETQ. Trimming took 1 base from V and 3 from J; bases not matched to a gene: 3.

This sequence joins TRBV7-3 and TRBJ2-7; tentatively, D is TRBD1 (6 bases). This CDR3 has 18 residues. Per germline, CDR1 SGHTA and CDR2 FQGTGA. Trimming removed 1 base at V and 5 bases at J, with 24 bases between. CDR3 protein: CASSLRTADVTPPNEQYF. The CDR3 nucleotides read TGTGCCAGCAGCTTAAGGACAGCGGACGTCACACCTCCTAACGAGCAGTACTTC.

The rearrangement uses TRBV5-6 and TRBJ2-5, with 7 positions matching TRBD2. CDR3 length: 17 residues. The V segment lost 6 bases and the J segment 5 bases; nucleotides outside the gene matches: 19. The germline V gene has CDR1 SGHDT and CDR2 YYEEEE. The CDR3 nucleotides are TGTGCCAGCACCCTTCTCGATAGGAGGGAGGGCCTGGAGACCCAGTACTTC. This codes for CASTLLDRREGLETQYF.

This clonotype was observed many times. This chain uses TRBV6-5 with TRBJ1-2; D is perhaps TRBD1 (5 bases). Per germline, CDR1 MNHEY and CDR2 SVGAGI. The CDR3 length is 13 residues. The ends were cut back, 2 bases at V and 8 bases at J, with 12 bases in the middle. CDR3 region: CASSYRGAKGYTF. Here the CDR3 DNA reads TGTGCCAGCAGTTACAGGGGCGCCAAGGGCTACACCTTC.

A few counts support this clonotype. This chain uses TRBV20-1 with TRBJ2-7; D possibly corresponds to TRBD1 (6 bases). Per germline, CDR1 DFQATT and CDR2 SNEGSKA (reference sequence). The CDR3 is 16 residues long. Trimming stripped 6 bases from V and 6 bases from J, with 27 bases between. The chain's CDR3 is CSAPKDSGGLSGEQYF. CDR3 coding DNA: TGCAGTGCGCCCAAGGACAGCGGAGGCCTCTCGGGCGAGCAGTACTTC.

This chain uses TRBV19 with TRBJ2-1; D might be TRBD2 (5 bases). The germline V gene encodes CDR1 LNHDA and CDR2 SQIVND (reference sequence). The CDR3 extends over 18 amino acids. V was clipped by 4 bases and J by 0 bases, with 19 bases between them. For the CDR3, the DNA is TGTGCCAGTAGTAAAAGAGGGAACGGGATTAGCTCCTACAATGAGCAGTTCTTC. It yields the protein CASSKRGNGISSYNEQFF.

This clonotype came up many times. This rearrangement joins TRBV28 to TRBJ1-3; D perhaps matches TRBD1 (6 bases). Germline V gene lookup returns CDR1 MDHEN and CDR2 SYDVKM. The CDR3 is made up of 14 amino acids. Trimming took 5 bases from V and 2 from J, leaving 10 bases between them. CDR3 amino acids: CASSVQGTGNTIYF. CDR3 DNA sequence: TGTGCCAGCAGTGTCCAGGGGACTGGAAACACCATATATTTT.

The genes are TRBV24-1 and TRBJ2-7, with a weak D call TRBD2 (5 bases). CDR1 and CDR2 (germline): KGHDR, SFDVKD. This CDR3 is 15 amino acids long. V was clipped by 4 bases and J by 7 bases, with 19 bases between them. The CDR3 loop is CATSDGNSLSGEQYF. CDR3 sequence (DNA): TGTGCCACCAGTGACGGAAATTCCCTCTCGGGGGAGCAGTACTTC.

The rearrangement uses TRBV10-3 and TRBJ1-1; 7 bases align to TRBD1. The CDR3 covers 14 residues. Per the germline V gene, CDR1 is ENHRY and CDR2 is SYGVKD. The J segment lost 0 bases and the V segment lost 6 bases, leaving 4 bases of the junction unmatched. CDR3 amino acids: CAISVRGLNTEAFF. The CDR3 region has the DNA TGTGCCATCAGCGTGAGGGGGCTGAACACTGAAGCTTTCTTT.

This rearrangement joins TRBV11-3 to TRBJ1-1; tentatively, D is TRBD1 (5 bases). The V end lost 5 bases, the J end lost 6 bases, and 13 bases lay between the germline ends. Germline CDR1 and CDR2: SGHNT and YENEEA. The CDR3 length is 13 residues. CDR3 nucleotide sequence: TGTGCCAGCAGCATGGGACGTAAGGCTGAAGCTTTCTTT. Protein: CASSMGRKAEAFF. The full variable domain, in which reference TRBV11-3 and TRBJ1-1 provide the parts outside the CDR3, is EAGVVQSPRYKIIEKKQPVAFWCNPISGHNTLYWYLQNLGQGPELLIRYENEEAVDDSQLPKDRFSAERLKGVDSTLKIQPAELGDSAVYLCASSMGRKAEAFFGQGTRLTVV.

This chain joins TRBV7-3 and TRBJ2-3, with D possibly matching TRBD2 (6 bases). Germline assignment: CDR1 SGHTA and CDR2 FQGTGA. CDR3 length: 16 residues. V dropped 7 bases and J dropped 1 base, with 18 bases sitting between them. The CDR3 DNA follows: TGTGCCAGCACCCCCGCTGGACTATCCCGCACAGATACGCAGTATTTT. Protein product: CASTPAGLSRTDTQYF.

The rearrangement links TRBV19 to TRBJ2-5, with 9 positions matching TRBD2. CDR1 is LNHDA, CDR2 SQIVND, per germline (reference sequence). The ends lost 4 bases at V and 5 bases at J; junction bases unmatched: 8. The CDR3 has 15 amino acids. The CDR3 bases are TGTGCCAGTAGTACCTCCGGGACTAGCAAGGAGACCCAGTACTTC. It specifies CASSTSGTSKETQYF.